The 5 T cell receptor beta chains below come from one sample, sequenced in a study of T cells after yellow fever vaccination. TCRdb processed the 5' RACE reads anew with MiXCR; each CDR3 protein has one entry. The table includes hundreds of thousands of distinct CDR3 sequences, about 13% detected once. Source: PBMCs, taken on the day of the yellow fever booster vaccination. All receptors come from a man aged 30 to 39 who received the YFV17D yellow fever vaccine.

This clonotype was detected ten times or more. The genes are TRBV20-1 and TRBJ2-5; 7 bases line up with TRBD1. The CDR3 loop spans 12 amino acids. The J segment lost 1 base and the V segment lost 7 bases, leaving 3 bases of the junction unmatched. Per the germline V gene, CDR1 is DFQATT and CDR2 is SNEGSKA (reference sequence). Written as DNA, the CDR3 is TGCAGTGGGAGACAGGGCCAAGAGACCCAGTACTTC. This sequence encodes CSGRQGQETQYF.

V and J are TRBV9 and TRBJ2-1; D ambiguous. The CDR3 runs to 15 residues. CDR1 and CDR2 from the germline V gene are SGDLS and YYNGEE. With 1 base removed from V and 0 bases from J, the gap between germline ends came to 8 bases. The CDR3 sequence: CASSVSPLSYNEQFF. The CDR3 DNA reads as TGTGCCAGCAGCGTATCGCCCCTCTCCTACAATGAGCAGTTCTTC.

This clonotype was seen a few times. Written as DNA, the CDR3 is TGTGCCAGCAGCTTCTCCGGACTAGCGGGAGGGAATGAGCAGTTCTTC. It yields the protein CASSFSGLAGGNEQFF. The V and J genes are TRBV7-9 and TRBJ2-1, with 15 bases lining up with TRBD2. Germline V gives CDR1 SEHNR, CDR2 FQNEAQ (reference sequence). The CDR3 contains 16 residues. After removal of 3 bases from V and 7 bases from J, the junction contained 4 bases not matched to a gene. Full variable domain (remainder filled in from reference TRBV7-9 and TRBJ2-1): DTGVSQNPRHKITKRGQNVTFRCDPISEHNRLYWYRQTLGQGPEFLTYFQNEAQLEKSRLLSDRFSAERPKGSFSTLEIQRTEQGDSAMYLCASSFSGLAGGNEQFFGPGTRLTVL.

V and J are TRBV7-6 and TRBJ2-7; 8 bases map to TRBD1. In germline, CDR1 is SGHVS, CDR2 FNYEAQ. This CDR3 is 15 amino acids long. V gave up 0 bases and J gave up 10 bases; unmatched junction bases: 11. CDR3 region: CASSLALDRAGIQYF. The DNA of the CDR3 is TGTGCCAGCAGCTTAGCGCTGGACAGGGCGGGAATTCAGTACTTC.

The V gene is TRBV12-3 or TRBV12-4, the J gene TRBJ2-1; D may match TRBD1 or TRBD2 (5 bases each). Trimming shortened V by 5 bases and J by 5 bases, and 19 bases separated the two germline ends. The CDR3 runs 16 residues. CDR3 in amino acids: CASSPSRWGSDNEQFF. Written as DNA, the CDR3 is TGTGCCAGCAGTCCCTCGCGTTGGGGGTCCGACAATGAGCAGTTCTTC.